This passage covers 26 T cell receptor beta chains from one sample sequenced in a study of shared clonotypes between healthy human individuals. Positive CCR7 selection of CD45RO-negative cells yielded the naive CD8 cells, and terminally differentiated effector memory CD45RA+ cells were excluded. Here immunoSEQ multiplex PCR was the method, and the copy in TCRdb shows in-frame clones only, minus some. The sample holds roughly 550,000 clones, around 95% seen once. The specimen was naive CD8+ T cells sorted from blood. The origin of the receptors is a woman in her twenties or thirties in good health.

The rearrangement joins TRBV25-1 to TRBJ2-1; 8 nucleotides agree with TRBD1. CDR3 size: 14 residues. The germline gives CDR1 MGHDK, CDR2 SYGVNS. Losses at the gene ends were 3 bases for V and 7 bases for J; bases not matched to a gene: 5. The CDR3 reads CASSEDRVKNEQFF. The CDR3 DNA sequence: TGTGCCAGCAGTGAGGACAGGGTTAAGAATGAGCAGTTCTTC.

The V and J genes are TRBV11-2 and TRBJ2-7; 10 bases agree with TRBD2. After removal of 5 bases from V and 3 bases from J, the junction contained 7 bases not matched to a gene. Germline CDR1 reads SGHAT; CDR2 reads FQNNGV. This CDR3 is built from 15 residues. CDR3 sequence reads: CASSQPGLAFYEQYF. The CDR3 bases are TGTGCCAGCAGCCAGCCGGGACTAGCGTTCTACGAGCAGTACTTC.

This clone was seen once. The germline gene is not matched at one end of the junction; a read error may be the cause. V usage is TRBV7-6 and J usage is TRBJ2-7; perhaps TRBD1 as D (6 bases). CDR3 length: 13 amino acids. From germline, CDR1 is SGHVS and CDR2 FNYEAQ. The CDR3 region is CASSLAGAARMDF. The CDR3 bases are TGTGCCAGCAGCTTAGCGGGGGCAGCCAGGATGGACTTC.

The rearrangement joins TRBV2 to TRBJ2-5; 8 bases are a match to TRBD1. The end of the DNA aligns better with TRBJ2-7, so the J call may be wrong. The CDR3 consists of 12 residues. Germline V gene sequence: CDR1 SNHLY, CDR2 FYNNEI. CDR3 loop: CATTGQGYEQYF. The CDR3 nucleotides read TGTGCCACCACAGGACAGGGCTACGAGCAGTACTTC.

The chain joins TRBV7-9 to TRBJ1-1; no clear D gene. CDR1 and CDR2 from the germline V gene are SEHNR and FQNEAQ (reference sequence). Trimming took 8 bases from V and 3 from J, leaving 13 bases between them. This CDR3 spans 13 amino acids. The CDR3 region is CASVYLGDTEAFF. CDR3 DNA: TGTGCCAGCGTATATCTCGGCGACACTGAAGCTTTCTTT.

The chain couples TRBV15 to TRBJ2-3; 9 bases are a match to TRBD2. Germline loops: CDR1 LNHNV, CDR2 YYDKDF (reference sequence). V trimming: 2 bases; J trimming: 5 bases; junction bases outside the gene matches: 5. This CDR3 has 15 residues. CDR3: CATSRLAGYLDTQYF. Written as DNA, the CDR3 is TGTGCCACCAGCAGACTAGCGGGGTACTTAGATACGCAGTATTTT.

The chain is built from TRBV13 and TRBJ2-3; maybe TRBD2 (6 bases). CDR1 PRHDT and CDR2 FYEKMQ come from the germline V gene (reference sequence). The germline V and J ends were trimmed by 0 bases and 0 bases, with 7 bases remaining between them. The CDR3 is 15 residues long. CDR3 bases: TGTGCCAGCAGCTTAGGCGGGACTAGCACAGATACGCAGTATTTT. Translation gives CASSLGGTSTDTQYF.

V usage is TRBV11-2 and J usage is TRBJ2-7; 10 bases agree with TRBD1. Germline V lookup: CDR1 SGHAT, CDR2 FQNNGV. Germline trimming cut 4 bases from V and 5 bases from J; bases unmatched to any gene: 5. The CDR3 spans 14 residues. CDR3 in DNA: TGTGCCAGCAGCTCGGGACAGGGGATCGACGAGCAGTACTTC. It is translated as CASSSGQGIDEQYF.

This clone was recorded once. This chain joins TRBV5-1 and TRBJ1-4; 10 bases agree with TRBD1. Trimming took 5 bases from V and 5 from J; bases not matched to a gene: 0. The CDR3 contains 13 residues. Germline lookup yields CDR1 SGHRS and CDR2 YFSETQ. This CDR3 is CASRDRGNEKLFF. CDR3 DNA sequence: TGCGCCAGCAGGGACAGGGGGAATGAAAAACTGTTTTTT.

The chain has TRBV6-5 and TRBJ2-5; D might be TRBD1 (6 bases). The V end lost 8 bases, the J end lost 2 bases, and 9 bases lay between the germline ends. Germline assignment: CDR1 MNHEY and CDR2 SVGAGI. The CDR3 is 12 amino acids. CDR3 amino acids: CASGTLQETQYF. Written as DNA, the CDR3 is TGTGCCAGCGGGACACTACAAGAGACCCAGTACTTC.

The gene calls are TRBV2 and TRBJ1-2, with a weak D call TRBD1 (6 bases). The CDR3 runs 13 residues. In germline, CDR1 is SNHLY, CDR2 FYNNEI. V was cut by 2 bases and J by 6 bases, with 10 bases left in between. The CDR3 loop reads CASSEPGGHGYTF. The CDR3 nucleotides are TGTGCCAGCAGTGAACCCGGGGGCCATGGCTACACCTTC.

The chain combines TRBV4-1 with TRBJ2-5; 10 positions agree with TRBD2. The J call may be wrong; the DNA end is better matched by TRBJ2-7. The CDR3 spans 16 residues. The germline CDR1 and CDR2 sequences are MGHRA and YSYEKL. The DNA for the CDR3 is TGCGCCAGCAGCCAATTCCCGGGACTAGCGAGCTACGAGCAGTACTTC. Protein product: CASSQFPGLASYEQYF.

CDR3 nucleotides: TGTGCCACCGCCCTCGGGAGCGGGTTATACGAGCAGTACTTC. Translated, it gives CATALGSGLYEQYF. The chain is built from TRBV28 and TRBJ2-7; the D gene is possibly TRBD2 (6 bases). This CDR3 is 14 amino acids long. CDR1 and CDR2 (germline): MDHEN, SYDVKM. The V and J ends lost 10 bases and 4 bases respectively, with 20 bases between them.

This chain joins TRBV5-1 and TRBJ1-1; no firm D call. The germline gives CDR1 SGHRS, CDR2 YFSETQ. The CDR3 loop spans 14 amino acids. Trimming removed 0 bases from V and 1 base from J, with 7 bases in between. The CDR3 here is CASSLVSGNTEAFF. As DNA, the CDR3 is TGCGCCAGCAGCTTGGTTTCGGGGAACACTGAAGCTTTCTTT. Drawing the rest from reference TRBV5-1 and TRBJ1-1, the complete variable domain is KAGVTQTPRYLIKTRGQQVTLSCSPISGHRSVSWYQQTPGQGLQFLFEYFSETQRNKGNFPGRFSGRQFSNSRSEMNVSTLELGDSALYLCASSLVSGNTEAFFGQGTRLTVV.

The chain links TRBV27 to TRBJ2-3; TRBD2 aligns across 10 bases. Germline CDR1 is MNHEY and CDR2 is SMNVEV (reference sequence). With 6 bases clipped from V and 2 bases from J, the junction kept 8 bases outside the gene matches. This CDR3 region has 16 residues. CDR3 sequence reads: CASSKLGLAATDTQYF. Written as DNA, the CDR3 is TGTGCCAGCAGCAAGCTCGGACTAGCGGCCACAGATACGCAGTATTTT.

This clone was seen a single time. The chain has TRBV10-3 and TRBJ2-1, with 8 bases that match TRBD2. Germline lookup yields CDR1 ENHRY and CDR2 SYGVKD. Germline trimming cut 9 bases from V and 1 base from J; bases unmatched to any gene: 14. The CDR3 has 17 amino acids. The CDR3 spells CAMQEGVSGSSYNEQFF. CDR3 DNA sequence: TGTGCCATGCAAGAGGGGGTCAGCGGGAGTTCCTACAATGAGCAGTTCTTC.

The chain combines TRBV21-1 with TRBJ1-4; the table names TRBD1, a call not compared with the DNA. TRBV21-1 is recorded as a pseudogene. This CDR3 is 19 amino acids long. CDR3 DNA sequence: TGTGCCAGCAGCAAGAAACACAGGGTTCCTGACCCAACTAATGAAAAACTGTTTTTT. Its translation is CASSKKHRVPDPTNEKLFF.

This CDR3 is CASSEGLASYEQYF. The CDR3 DNA reads as TGTGCCAGCAGCGAGGGACTAGCTTCCTACGAGCAGTACTTC. V gene TRBV5-4 combines with J gene TRBJ2-7; 9 bases are shared with TRBD2. The CDR3 runs to 14 residues. V dropped 4 bases and J dropped 1; count of bases not matched to a gene: 3. Germline assignment: CDR1 SGHNT and CDR2 YYREEE (reference sequence). Using reference TRBV5-4 and TRBJ2-7 for the parts outside the CDR3, the full variable domain is ETGVTQSPTHLIKTRGQQVTLRCSSQSGHNTVSWYQQALGQGPQFIFQYYREEENGRGNFPPRFSGLQFPNYSSELNVNALELDDSALYLCASSEGLASYEQYFGPGTRLTVT.

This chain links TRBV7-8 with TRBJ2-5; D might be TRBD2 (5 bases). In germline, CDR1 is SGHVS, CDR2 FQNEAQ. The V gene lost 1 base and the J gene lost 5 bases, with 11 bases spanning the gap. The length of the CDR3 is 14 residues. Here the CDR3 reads CASSLGLSEETQYF. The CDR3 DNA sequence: TGTGCCAGCAGCTTAGGCCTTAGCGAGGAGACCCAGTACTTC.

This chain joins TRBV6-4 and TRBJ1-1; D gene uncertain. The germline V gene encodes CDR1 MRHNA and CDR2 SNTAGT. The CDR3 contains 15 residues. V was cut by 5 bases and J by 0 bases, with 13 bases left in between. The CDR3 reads CASSYPRRMNTEAFF. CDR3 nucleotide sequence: TGTGCCAGCAGTTACCCCCGGAGGATGAACACTGAAGCTTTCTTT.

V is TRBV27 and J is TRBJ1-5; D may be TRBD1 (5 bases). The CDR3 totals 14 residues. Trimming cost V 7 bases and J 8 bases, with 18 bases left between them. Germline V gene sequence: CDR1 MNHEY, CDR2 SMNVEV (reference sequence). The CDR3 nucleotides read TGTGCCAGCACCTCAGGCGGAGGGGCGGAGCCCCAGCATTTT. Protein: CASTSGGGAEPQHF.

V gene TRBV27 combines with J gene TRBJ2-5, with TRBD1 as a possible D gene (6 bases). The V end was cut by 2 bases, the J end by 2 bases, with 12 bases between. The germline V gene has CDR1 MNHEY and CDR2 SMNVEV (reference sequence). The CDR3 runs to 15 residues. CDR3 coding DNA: TGTGCCAGCAGTTTAACAGGGATGGGACAAGAGACCCAGTACTTC. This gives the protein CASSLTGMGQETQYF.

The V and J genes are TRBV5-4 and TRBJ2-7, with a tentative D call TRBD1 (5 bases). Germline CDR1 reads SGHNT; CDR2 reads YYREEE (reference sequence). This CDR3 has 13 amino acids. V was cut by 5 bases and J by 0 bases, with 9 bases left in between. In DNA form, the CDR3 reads TGTGCCAGCAGTACGGACAACTCCTACGAGCAGTACTTC. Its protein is CASSTDNSYEQYF.

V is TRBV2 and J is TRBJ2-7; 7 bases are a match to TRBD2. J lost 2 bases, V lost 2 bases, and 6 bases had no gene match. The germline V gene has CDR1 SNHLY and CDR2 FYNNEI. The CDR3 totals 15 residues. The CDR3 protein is CASSEYSGQTYEQYF. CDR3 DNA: TGTGCCAGCAGTGAATATAGCGGGCAAACCTACGAGCAGTACTTC.

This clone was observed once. The CDR3 protein is CASSAMAATNEKLFF. Here the CDR3 DNA reads TGTGCCAGCAGTGCGATGGCCGCAACTAATGAAAAACTGTTTTTT. The chain carries TRBV2 and TRBJ1-4, with D uncertain. Germline V CDR1 and CDR2: SNHLY, FYNNEI. The CDR3 consists of 15 residues. Trimming took off 4 bases at V and 0 bases at J, with 9 bases between the two ends. The full variable domain, completed using reference TRBV2 and TRBJ1-4, is EPEVTQTPSHQVTQMGQEVILRCVPISNHLYFYWYRQILGQKVEFLVSFYNNEISEKSEIFDDQFSVERPDGSNFTLKIRSTKLEDSAMYFCASSAMAATNEKLFFGSGTQLSVL.

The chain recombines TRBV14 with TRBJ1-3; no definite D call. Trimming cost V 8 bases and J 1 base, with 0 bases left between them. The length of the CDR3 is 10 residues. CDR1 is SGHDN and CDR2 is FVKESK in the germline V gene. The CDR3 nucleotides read TGTGCCAGCTCTGGAAACACCATATATTTT. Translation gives CASSGNTIYF. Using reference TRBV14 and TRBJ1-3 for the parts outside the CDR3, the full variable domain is EAGVTQFPSHSVIEKGQTVTLRCDPISGHDNLYWYRRVMGKEIKFLLHFVKESKQDESGMPNNRFLAERTGGTYSTLKVQPAELEDSGVYFCASSGNTIYFGEGSWLTVV.